Only a few counts were recorded for the clone carrying this T cell receptor beta chain. The antigen remains undetermined. Trimming at V came to 6 bases and at J to 8 bases, leaving 9 bases not matched to a gene. The CDR3 covers 14 residues. The germline V gene has CDR1 MDHEN and CDR2 SYDVKM. The data originate from a study of STAT5B mutations in CD4+ large granular lymphocyte leukemia. Per the original data handling: A productive frequency of 2.59 x 10-5 was the lowest detectable. This table comes from immunoSEQ multiplex PCR, and its TCRdb copy is limited to in-frame clones, with some not included. V and J calls plus clone size are reproduced from that table; the DNA served to infer D and trimming. Among tens of thousands of clones listed, about 79% were seen once. Whole-study results and caveats: Top patient clones used TRBV06 genes more often: 8/27 versus 2/35 in controls.

The chain combines TRBV28 with TRBJ1-4, with 7 nucleotides matching TRBD1. The sequencing sample was made of CD4+ T cells from blood buffy coats. The clonotype comes from a human donor in good health. The CDR3 nucleotides are TGTGCCAGCAGACCCGGGTTGACAGGGGAAAAACTGTTTTTT. It codes for CASRPGLTGEKLFF.